Following are 28 T cell receptor beta chains from one sample sequenced in a study of cytomegalovirus exposure and HLA in healthy donors. The PCR used 60 Vbeta and 13 Jbeta primers. Only in-frame clones appear in the TCRdb table, and some are missing; sequencing was by immunoSEQ multiplex PCR. Of approximately 72,000 clones listed, over 70% are singletons. Sequencing used PBMCs. These receptors all come from a male donor in good health and CMV-seropositive.

The chain combines TRBV7-9 with TRBJ1-6, with 7 bases identical to TRBD1. Germline values: CDR1 SEHNR, CDR2 FQNEAQ (reference sequence). The CDR3 sequence is 14 residues long. V lost 3 bases and J lost 15; bases outside the gene matches: 11. The CDR3, as DNA: TGTGCCAGCAGCTTGGGACGGGACAGCCTCTTCCTCCACTTT. The encoded protein is CASSLGRDSLFLHF.

The chain joins TRBV5-4 to TRBJ2-7; possible D gene TRBD2, 6 bases. The V gene's germline CDR1 is SGHNT and CDR2 YYREEE (reference sequence). This CDR3 region has 15 residues. Trimming pared 0 bases from V and 6 bases from J, leaving 16 bases between. The CDR3 bases are TGTGCCAGCAGCTTGGGGGGGACTCGGAATCGCGAGCAGTACTTC. The encoded protein is CASSLGGTRNREQYF.

The rearrangement joins TRBV6-6 to TRBJ2-1; D perhaps matches TRBD1 (6 bases). V was shortened by 4 bases and J by 9 bases, with 13 bases between the two germline ends. The CDR3 covers 13 residues. Per the germline V gene, CDR1 is MNHNY and CDR2 is SVGAGI (reference sequence). CDR3 protein: CASSLDTGIEQFF. The CDR3 DNA follows: TGTGCCAGCAGTTTAGACACAGGGATTGAGCAGTTCTTC.

V is TRBV5-5 and J is TRBJ2-7; D remains ambiguous. This CDR3 comprises 13 residues. V was shortened by 5 bases and J by 3 bases, with 12 bases between the two germline ends. Germline values: CDR1 SGHKS, CDR2 YYEKEE (reference sequence). DNA for the CDR3: TGTGCCAGCAGTCCTCTGGCAAACTACGAGCAGTACTTC. Protein sequence: CASSPLANYEQYF.

This clone is a singleton in its sample. CDR3 sequence reads: CASSALSTNTGELFF. The CDR3 nucleotides are TGTGCCAGCAGTGCATTATCCACTAACACCGGGGAGCTGTTTTTT. This sequence joins TRBV2 and TRBJ2-2, with no clear D. Germline assignment: CDR1 SNHLY and CDR2 FYNNEI. The CDR3 is 15 amino acids. Trimming removed 4 bases at V and 2 bases at J, with 11 bases between.

The chain links TRBV5-8 to TRBJ1-1; 8 bases map to TRBD1. Germline assignment: CDR1 SGHTS and CDR2 YDEGEE. The V segment lost 3 bases and the J segment 7 bases; nucleotides outside the gene matches: 5. The CDR3 has 13 residues. CDR3 amino acids: CASSYGTGSEAFF. CDR3 bases: TGTGCCAGCAGCTACGGGACAGGAAGTGAAGCTTTCTTT.

This clone has more than one count but fewer than ten. V usage is TRBV20-1 and J usage is TRBJ1-1, with 8 nucleotides matching TRBD1. Trimming at V came to 5 bases and at J to 7 bases, leaving 0 bases not matched to a gene. Germline CDR1 is DFQATT and CDR2 is SNEGSKA (reference sequence). CDR3 length: 10 residues. The CDR3 DNA sequence: TGCAGTGCTGGGACAGGTGAAGCTTTCTTT. This sequence encodes CSAGTGEAFF.

This clone was detected once. For the CDR3, the DNA is TGCAGCGCCCCGGGACAGTTCTTTCAGCCCCAGCATTTT. Its protein product is CSAPGQFFQPQHF. The J gene is TRBJ1-5, the V gene TRBV29-1; 7 bases line up with TRBD1. V lost 7 bases and J lost 6; bases outside the gene matches: 9. This CDR3 has 13 residues. In germline, CDR1 is SQVTM, CDR2 ANQGSEA.

This sequence joins TRBV7-2 and TRBJ2-5, with D possibly being TRBD2 (6 bases). The DNA end is more similar to TRBJ2-7, so the J call may be wrong. This CDR3 comprises 16 residues. From germline, CDR1 is SGHTA and CDR2 FQGNSA. DNA of the CDR3: TGTGCCAGCAGTCGAGGGGCGTTTCGGGAGCACTACGAGCAGTACTTC. Translating it yields CASSRGAFREHYEQYF.

This chain uses TRBV6-4 with TRBJ1-1, with 9 bases identical to TRBD1. The CDR3 has 14 residues. Trimming took 0 bases from V and 5 from J; bases not matched to a gene: 1. CDR1 and CDR2 from the germline V gene are MRHNA and SNTAGT. CDR3 loop: CASSDSDRGTEAFF. Here the CDR3 DNA reads TGTGCCAGCAGTGACTCGGACAGGGGAACTGAAGCTTTCTTT.

In this sample, this clone turned up a few times. The CDR3 loop is CASSQNRGTNTEAFF. In DNA, the CDR3 is TGCGCCAGCAGCCAGAATCGGGGGACCAACACTGAAGCTTTCTTT. The V gene is TRBV4-3, the J gene TRBJ1-1, with a tentative D call TRBD1 (5 bases). This CDR3 spans 15 amino acids. Germline values: CDR1 LGHNA, CDR2 YSLEER. Trimming shortened V by 3 bases and J by 2 bases, and 13 bases separated the two germline ends.

This chain joins TRBV5-4 and TRBJ2-7; no clear D gene. This CDR3 is 14 amino acids long. Trimming stripped 0 bases from V and 0 bases from J, with 7 bases between. Germline CDR1 SGHNT, CDR2 YYREEE (reference sequence). The CDR3 DNA reads as TGTGCCAGCAGCTTGGAGGCTAGCTCCTACGAGCAGTACTTC. It is translated as CASSLEASSYEQYF.

The chain links TRBV19 to TRBJ2-7, with TRBD1 matching 7 bases. J gave up 7 bases and V 5 bases, and 5 bases lay outside the gene matches. Germline V gene data show CDR1 as LNHDA and CDR2 as SQIVND (reference sequence). This CDR3 spans 12 amino acids. CDR3 DNA: TGTGCCAGTAGTCCGGGGACAGTTGAGCAGTACTTC. Protein sequence: CASSPGTVEQYF.

The chain carries TRBV9 and TRBJ2-1; possibly TRBD2 for D (5 bases). Trimming removed 5 bases from V and 5 bases from J, with 11 bases in between. The CDR3 runs to 13 residues. Germline V gives CDR1 SGDLS, CDR2 YYNGEE. The CDR3 DNA follows: TGTGCCAGCAGGGGTATGAGGGACAATGAGCAGTTCTTC. Translating it yields CASRGMRDNEQFF.

The V and J genes are TRBV29-1 and TRBJ2-5; D is possibly TRBD2 (7 bases). The CDR3 sequence is 13 residues long. The germline CDR1 and CDR2 sequences are SQVTM and ANQGSEA. Between the trimmed V and J ends, which lost 5 bases and 2 bases, there was a span of 12 bases. The DNA of the CDR3 is TGCAGCGTTAGGGGAGGGGGTCAAGAGACCCAGTACTTC. Encoded protein: CSVRGGGQETQYF.

This clone occurred a few times. The gene calls are TRBV5-6 and TRBJ2-5; TRBD1 matches 7 bases. Trimming at V came to 4 bases and at J to 5 bases, leaving 5 bases not matched to a gene. Germline CDR1 and CDR2: SGHDT and YYEEEE. The CDR3 has 13 residues. CDR3 DNA sequence: TGTGCCAGCAGCCCGGACAGGAGGGAGACCCAGTACTTC. This gives the protein CASSPDRRETQYF.

The rearrangement uses TRBV28 and TRBJ1-2; TRBD1 aligns across 8 bases. From germline, CDR1 is MDHEN and CDR2 SYDVKM. Trimming at V came to 5 bases and at J to 4 bases, leaving 6 bases not matched to a gene. CDR3 length equals 14 residues. The CDR3 DNA is TGTGCCAGCAGTCCGGGACAGGCCTCCTATGGCTACACCTTC. This codes for CASSPGQASYGYTF.

The V and J genes are TRBV7-3 and TRBJ2-6; D gene uncertain. Germline assignment: CDR1 SGHTA and CDR2 FQGTGA. Between the trimmed V and J ends, which lost 3 bases and 2 bases, there was a span of 2 bases. The CDR3 runs 13 residues. The DNA for the CDR3 is TGTGCCAGCAGCTTCACTGGGGCCAACGTCCTGACTTTC. This gives the protein CASSFTGANVLTF.

As concerns this clone: Germline and junction disagree at one end, which may indicate a read error. V is TRBV7-9 and J is TRBJ2-2, with D perhaps TRBD2 (6 bases). CDR3 size: 13 residues. Germline V gene data show CDR1 as SEHNR and CDR2 as FQNEAQ (reference sequence). The CDR3 loop reads CASSPNTLREVFF. The CDR3 DNA follows: TGTGCCAGCAGCCCCAATACTCTAAGGGAGGTGTTTTTT.

This clone appeared once. The chain couples TRBV30 to TRBJ1-1, with 9 positions matching TRBD1. The CDR3 totals 17 residues. From germline, CDR1 is GTSNPN and CDR2 SVGIG (reference sequence). With V trimmed by 5 bases and J by 4 bases, 17 bases remained unmatched. As DNA, the CDR3 is TGTGCCTGGTCCTCCCTTAGGACAGGGGTGGAAAGCACTGAAGCTTTCTTT. Its translation: CAWSSLRTGVESTEAFF.

The chain employs TRBV5-1 and TRBJ2-5; 16 nucleotides align to TRBD2. CDR1 and CDR2 from the germline V gene are SGHRS and YFSETQ. V lost 0 bases, J lost 2 bases, and 7 bases stayed unmatched. The CDR3 runs 19 residues. CDR3 protein: CASSLVFGGLAGGQETQYF. The CDR3 nucleotides are TGCGCCAGCAGCTTGGTTTTTGGGGGACTAGCGGGAGGGCAAGAGACCCAGTACTTC.

This sequence joins TRBV19 and TRBJ2-6; 7 bases are shared with TRBD1. After removal of 7 bases from V and 3 bases from J, the junction contained 6 bases not matched to a gene. The CDR3 loop spans 15 amino acids. The germline gives CDR1 LNHDA, CDR2 SQIVND (reference sequence). Here the CDR3 reads CASTADRVGANVLTF. For the CDR3, the DNA is TGTGCCAGTACCGCTGACAGGGTTGGGGCCAACGTCCTGACTTTC.

The gene calls are TRBV10-3 and TRBJ1-2; D uncertain. V was trimmed by 5 bases and J by 3 bases, leaving 10 bases between them. The CDR3 is 13 amino acids. Germline V gene sequence: CDR1 ENHRY, CDR2 SYGVKD. The DNA of the CDR3 is TGTGCCATCAGTAGCTTCGGGGACTATGGCTACACCTTC. It encodes CAISSFGDYGYTF.

CDR3 sequence: CASSSSVNSPLHF. CDR3 bases: TGTGCCAGCAGCTCCTCGGTAAATTCACCCCTCCACTTT. The chain is built from TRBV5-5 and TRBJ1-6; no definite D call. With 3 bases removed from V and 7 bases from J, the gap between germline ends came to 8 bases. The CDR3 sequence is 13 residues long. The germline gives CDR1 SGHKS, CDR2 YYEKEE (reference sequence).

The chain combines TRBV2 with TRBJ2-7; D not certain. Trimming took off 3 bases at V and 4 bases at J, with 4 bases between the two ends. Per germline, CDR1 SNHLY and CDR2 FYNNEI. The CDR3 is 11 amino acids. The CDR3, as DNA: TGTGCCAGCAGTGATCGGTACGAGCAGTACTTC. Its translation: CASSDRYEQYF.

The chain is built from TRBV11-2 and TRBJ2-1; 8 positions agree with TRBD1. The CDR3 spans 14 residues. V trimming: 4 bases; J trimming: 7 bases; junction bases outside the gene matches: 6. Germline CDR1 reads SGHAT; CDR2 reads FQNNGV. CDR3 sequence (DNA): TGTGCCAGCAGCTCGGACAGGGTAAGAAATGAGCAGTTCTTC. Protein: CASSSDRVRNEQFF. The full variable domain, its missing parts supplied by reference TRBV11-2 and TRBJ2-1, is EAGVAQSPRYKIIEKRQSVAFWCNPISGHATLYWYQQILGQGPKLLIQFQNNGVVDDSQLPKDRFSAERLKGVDSTLKIQPAKLEDSAVYLCASSSDRVRNEQFFGPGTRLTVL.

This clone was detected once. V gene TRBV27 combines with J gene TRBJ2-7; 14 bases match TRBD2. This CDR3 is built from 20 residues. Trimming at V came to 6 bases and at J to 1 base, leaving 17 bases not matched to a gene. Germline V gene data show CDR1 as MNHEY and CDR2 as SMNVEV (reference sequence). The CDR3 is CASSRTGGGLAGVGSYEQYF. Written as DNA, the CDR3 is TGTGCCAGCAGCAGAACCGGGGGGGGACTAGCGGGAGTGGGATCCTACGAGCAGTACTTC.

In regard to this clone: Relative to the germline gene, one junction end is altered; a read error may explain this. CDR3 in amino acids: CAISESSEQYF. The CDR3 bases are TGTGCCATCAGTGAGTCCTCCGAGCAGTACTTC. V is TRBV10-3 and J is TRBJ2-7, with D uncertain. Germline assignment: CDR1 ENHRY and CDR2 SYGVKD. This CDR3 is 11 amino acids long.